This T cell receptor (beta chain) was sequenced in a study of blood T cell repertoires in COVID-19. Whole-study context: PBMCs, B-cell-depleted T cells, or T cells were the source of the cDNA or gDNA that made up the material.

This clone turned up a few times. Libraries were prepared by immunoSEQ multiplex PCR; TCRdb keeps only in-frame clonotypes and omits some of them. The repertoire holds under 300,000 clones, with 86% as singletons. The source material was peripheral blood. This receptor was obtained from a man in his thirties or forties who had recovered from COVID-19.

The CDR3 bases are TGCGCCAGCAGCCAACGGGTAGTCTACCCCCCCGTGGGCATTCAGTACTTC. Protein product: CASSQRVVYPPVGIQYF. The rearrangement links TRBV4-1 to TRBJ2-4; the D is unclear. CDR1 is MGHRA, CDR2 YSYEKL, per germline. CDR3 length: 17 residues. V lost 2 bases and J lost 9, with 23 bases in between.